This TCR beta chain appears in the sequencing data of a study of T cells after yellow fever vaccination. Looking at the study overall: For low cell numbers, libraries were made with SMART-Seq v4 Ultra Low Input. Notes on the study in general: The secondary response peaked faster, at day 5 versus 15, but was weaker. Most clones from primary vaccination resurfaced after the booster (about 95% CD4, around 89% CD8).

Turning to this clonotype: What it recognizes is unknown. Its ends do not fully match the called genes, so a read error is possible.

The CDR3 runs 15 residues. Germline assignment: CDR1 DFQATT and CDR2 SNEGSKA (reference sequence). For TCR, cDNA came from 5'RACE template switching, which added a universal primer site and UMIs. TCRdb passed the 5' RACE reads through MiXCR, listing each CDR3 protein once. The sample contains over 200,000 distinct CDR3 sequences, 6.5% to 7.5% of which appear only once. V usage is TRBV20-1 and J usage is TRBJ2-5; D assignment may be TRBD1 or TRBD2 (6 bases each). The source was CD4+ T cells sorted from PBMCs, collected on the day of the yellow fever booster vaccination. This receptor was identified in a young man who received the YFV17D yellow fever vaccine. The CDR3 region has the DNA TGCAGTGCAGATGAAGGGGGGTACGGGGAAGAGAACCAGTACTTC. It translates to CSADEGGYGEENQYF.